This TCR beta chain was recovered during a study of ipilimumab plus nivolumab after autologous stem cell transplantation. Patients got ipilimumab 1 mg/kg beginning 14 to 28 days post-transplant. Here immunoSEQ multiplex PCR was the method, and the copy in TCRdb shows in-frame clones only, minus some. The sample lists around 16,000 clones; approximately 81% were seen once. Sample: PBMCs, taken in a trial of ipilimumab plus nivolumab as post-transplant consolidation. This TCR was recovered from a male donor with diffuse large B-cell lymphoma.

The CDR3 here is CASSLRNRNTIYF. CDR3 bases: TGTGCCAGCAGCTTAAGAAATCGGAACACCATATATTTT. The chain couples TRBV11-1 to TRBJ1-3; D ambiguous. CDR1 and CDR2 from the germline V gene are SGHAT and FQDESV (reference sequence). CDR3 length: 13 residues. The ends were cut back, 2 bases at V and 7 bases at J, with 9 bases in the middle.